These 25 T cell receptor beta chains share one sample of origin, sequenced in a study of blood T cells in healthy people across ages. Sample-barcoded 5' priming and a J-beta primer mix drove a second PCR of roughly 6 to 12 cycles. TCRdb reanalysed the 5' RACE reads using MiXCR and keeps one entry per CDR3 protein. This table holds fewer than 800,000 distinct CDR3 sequences, approximately 50% found once. The sequenced sample was blood. These receptors all come from an older woman in good health.

As concerns this clonotype: This may come from a read error, since a much larger clone is one base off. This chain links TRBV7-7 with TRBJ2-7, with a possible D match to TRBD2 (5 bases). This CDR3 spans 13 amino acids. Per germline, CDR1 SSHAT and CDR2 FNYEAQ (reference sequence). The CDR3 DNA reads as TGTGCTAGCAGCTTTAGGAGGAACAATGAGCAGTACTTC. It encodes CASSFRRNNEQYF.

This chain joins TRBV6-5 and TRBJ2-6; D remains ambiguous. V lost 3 bases, J lost 1 base, and 7 bases lay in between. Germline V gives CDR1 MNHEY, CDR2 SVGAGI. The CDR3 spans 15 residues. The CDR3 nucleotides are TGTGCCAGCAGTTATCAAGCGTCTGGGGCCAACGTCCTGACTTTC. Translated, it gives CASSYQASGANVLTF.

The gene calls are TRBV27 and TRBJ2-1; 11 bases line up with TRBD2. V was pared by 5 bases and J by 12 bases, with 6 bases of the junction left unmatched. Germline CDR1 reads MNHEY; CDR2 reads SMNVEV (reference sequence). There are 13 residues in the CDR3. The CDR3 coding sequence is TGTGCCAGCAGTCCACTAGCGGGAGAGGTGCAGTTCTTC. This sequence encodes CASSPLAGEVQFF.

The chain joins TRBV28 to TRBJ2-1, with TRBD1 identical over 11 bases. The length of the CDR3 is 16 residues. Germline lookup yields CDR1 MDHEN and CDR2 SYDVKM. The trim removed 6 bases at V and 5 bases at J, leaving 9 bases unmatched. The CDR3 reads CASSPTGQGANNEQFF. DNA for the CDR3: TGTGCCAGCAGCCCTACCGGACAGGGGGCAAACAATGAGCAGTTCTTC. Looking up the rest from reference TRBV28 and TRBJ2-1 gives the full variable domain: DVKVTQSSRYLVKRTGEKVFLECVQDMDHENMFWYRQDPGLGLRLIYFSYDVKMKEKGDIPEGYSVSREKKERFSLILESASTNQTSMYLCASSPTGQGANNEQFFGPGTRLTVL.

This clonotype was seen a few times. This chain connects TRBV20-1 to TRBJ2-1; D gene ambiguous. The CDR3 sequence is 18 residues long. Germline-derived CDR1 and CDR2 are DFQATT and SNEGSKA (reference sequence). The V end lost 3 bases, the J end lost 0 bases, and 21 bases lay between the germline ends. CDR3 bases: TGCAGTGCTAGGGCCCCAGAAGTAGTTCTCAGCTCCTACAATGAGCAGTTCTTC. Encoded protein: CSARAPEVVLSSYNEQFF.

This clonotype was counted a single time. V usage is TRBV5-1 and J usage is TRBJ2-1; D unresolved. The CDR3 has 11 residues. Germline lookup yields CDR1 SGHRS and CDR2 YFSETQ. V lost 3 bases and J lost 10, with 8 bases in between. The CDR3 nucleotides are TGCGCCAGCAGCTCTTCATACGAGCAGTTCTTC. Encoded protein: CASSSSYEQFF. Drawing the rest from reference TRBV5-1 and TRBJ2-1, the complete variable domain is KAGVTQTPRYLIKTRGQQVTLSCSPISGHRSVSWYQQTPGQGLQFLFEYFSETQRNKGNFPGRFSGRQFSNSRSEMNVSTLELGDSALYLCASSSSYEQFFGPGTRLTVL.

The chain carries TRBV20-1 and TRBJ1-5, with D hard to call. CDR1 and CDR2 from the germline V gene are DFQATT and SNEGSKA (reference sequence). The ends were cut back, 3 bases at V and 3 bases at J, with 12 bases in the middle. The CDR3 is made up of 14 amino acids. The CDR3 nucleotides are TGCAGTGCTAGTGCTGACGGATACAATCAGCCCCAGCATTTT. It specifies CSASADGYNQPQHF.

This clonotype was recorded a few times. The chain is built from TRBV7-2 and TRBJ2-5; TRBD1 matches 8 bases. CDR1 and CDR2 (germline): SGHTA, FQGNSA. There are 13 residues in the CDR3. With V trimmed by 11 bases and J by 3 bases, 8 bases remained unmatched. The CDR3 here is CAGRRTGKETQYF. The CDR3 coding sequence is TGTGCCGGGAGGAGGACAGGGAAAGAGACCCAGTACTTC.

This sequence joins TRBV7-3 and TRBJ2-7, with TRBD1 matching over 11 bases. The V gene end was trimmed by 11 bases and the J gene end by 6 bases; junction bases not matched to a gene: 12. CDR1 and CDR2 (germline): SGHTA, FQGTGA. This CDR3 is built from 14 residues. Here the CDR3 DNA reads TGTGCCGGTGGATACTCCGGGACAGGGGGCGAGCAGTACTTC. Protein: CAGGYSGTGGEQYF.

The chain employs TRBV27 and TRBJ1-6; perhaps TRBD1 as D (5 bases). The CDR3 loop spans 18 amino acids. The V end was cut by 0 bases, the J end by 1 base, with 13 bases between. Germline loops: CDR1 MNHEY, CDR2 SMNVEV (reference sequence). Here the CDR3 DNA reads TGTGCCAGCAGTTTATCGGGACCAGGTCGATCCTATAATTCACCCCTCCACTTT. Its protein is CASSLSGPGRSYNSPLHF.

The genes are TRBV2 and TRBJ2-7, with 9 bases matching TRBD1. Losses at the gene ends were 7 bases for V and 2 bases for J; bases not matched to a gene: 9. The germline V gene encodes CDR1 SNHLY and CDR2 FYNNEI. The CDR3 extends over 15 amino acids. CDR3 sequence (DNA): TGTGCCAGCAACTGGGACAGGGAATGGACCTACGAGCAGTACTTC. Amino acids: CASNWDREWTYEQYF.

The V gene is TRBV7-9, the J gene TRBJ1-4; no clear D gene. Germline V gene data show CDR1 as SEHNR and CDR2 as FQNEAQ (reference sequence). CDR3 length: 14 residues. The V gene lost 4 bases and the J gene lost 0 bases, with 6 bases spanning the gap. The CDR3 is CASSYSATNEKLFF. DNA for the CDR3: TGTGCCAGCAGCTACAGCGCAACTAATGAAAAACTGTTTTTT.

There are a few counts of this clonotype. The V and J genes are TRBV20-1 and TRBJ1-1, with D unclear. V lost 1 base to trimming and J lost 4 bases, with 13 bases between them. Germline V gene data show CDR1 as DFQATT and CDR2 as SNEGSKA (reference sequence). The CDR3 runs to 14 residues. The CDR3 DNA is TGCAGTGCTAGAGCTCCTGTTGCGATCACTGAAGCTTTCTTT. Protein product: CSARAPVAITEAFF.

This sequence joins TRBV7-2 and TRBJ2-5; no clear D gene. Per germline, CDR1 SGHTA and CDR2 FQGNSA. Trimming removed 0 bases at V and 5 bases at J, with 13 bases between. The CDR3 covers 15 residues. CDR3 protein: CASSLARLSRETQYF. The CDR3 bases are TGTGCCAGCAGCTTAGCGAGGTTGAGTCGTGAGACCCAGTACTTC. The complete variable domain, with remaining parts taken from reference TRBV7-2 and TRBJ2-5, reads GAGVSQSPSNKVTEKGKDVELRCDPISGHTALYWYRQSLGQGLEFLIYFQGNSAPDKSGLPSDRFSAERTGGSVSTLTIQRTQQEDSAVYLCASSLARLSRETQYFGPGTRLLVL.

The rearrangement joins TRBV12-3 or TRBV12-4 to TRBJ1-4; no definite D call. The V and J ends lost 5 bases and 5 bases respectively, with 6 bases between them. This CDR3 has 12 residues. The CDR3 loop reads CASSPENEKLFF. The CDR3, as DNA: TGTGCCAGCAGTCCAGAGAATGAAAAACTGTTTTTT.

This clonotype is a singleton in its sample. The V call is TRBV2, the J call TRBJ2-1; D is possibly TRBD1 (5 bases). V lost 10 bases and J 10 bases, leaving 17 bases between the germline ends. This CDR3 has 12 residues. Germline assignment: CDR1 SNHLY and CDR2 FYNNEI. The CDR3 is CATGPLRGEQFF. The DNA of the CDR3 is TGTGCCACCGGGCCCTTAAGGGGAGAGCAGTTCTTC.

This clonotype was picked up one time. The chain links TRBV7-2 to TRBJ1-5, with D hard to call. Germline lookup yields CDR1 SGHTA and CDR2 FQGNSA. Trimming stripped 2 bases from V and 5 bases from J, with 7 bases between. This CDR3 spans 13 amino acids. The CDR3 nucleotides read TGTGCCAGCAGCTTACTCCGAGATCAGCCCCAGCATTTT. It is translated as CASSLLRDQPQHF.

CDR3 residues: CASSRETWSPLLTGYTF. The CDR3, as DNA: TGTGCCAGCAGCCGAGAGACATGGAGCCCACTTCTGACTGGCTACACCTTC. The J gene is TRBJ1-2, the V gene TRBV3-1; no firm D call. The CDR3 extends over 17 amino acids. CDR1 LGHDT and CDR2 YNNKEL come from the germline V gene (reference sequence). Trimming removed 4 bases from V and 7 bases from J, with 25 bases in between. Filled out from reference TRBV3-1 and TRBJ1-2, the complete variable domain reads DTAVSQTPKYLVTQMGNDKSIKCEQNLGHDTMYWYKQDSKKFLKIMFSYNNKELIINETVPNRFSPKSPDKAHLNLHINSLELGDSAVYFCASSRETWSPLLTGYTFGSGTRLTVV.

This clonotype appeared a few times. The chain employs TRBV7-9 and TRBJ2-7; D uncertain. Trimming removed 5 bases from V and 6 bases from J, with 17 bases in between. CDR3 size: 14 residues. Germline lookup yields CDR1 SEHNR and CDR2 FQNEAQ (reference sequence). CDR3 sequence (DNA): TGTGCCAGCAGCCCCCGAGGTCAGAAAACCGAGCAGTACTTC. This translates into CASSPRGQKTEQYF.

The rearrangement uses TRBV7-6 and TRBJ1-6; TRBD1 aligns across 8 bases. CDR3 length: 15 residues. Germline trimming cut 4 bases from V and 9 bases from J; bases unmatched to any gene: 8. CDR1 and CDR2 from the germline V gene are SGHVS and FNYEAQ. The CDR3 nucleotides read TGTGCCAGCAGCTCGGACCCAGGGGGCAGTTCACCCCTCCACTTT. Translation gives CASSSDPGGSSPLHF.

There are a few counts of this clonotype. J is TRBJ2-3 and V is TRBV5-1, with 12 nucleotides matching TRBD2. CDR3 length: 17 amino acids. From germline, CDR1 is SGHRS and CDR2 YFSETQ. Trimming cost V 1 base and J 2 bases; bases outside gene matches: 5. The DNA of the CDR3 is TGCGCCAGCAGCTTGCTAGCGGGAGGGCCGATCACAGATACGCAGTATTTT. Protein: CASSLLAGGPITDTQYF.

In its sample, this clonotype was seen a few times. The chain employs TRBV11-2 and TRBJ2-5; D uncertain. CDR1 and CDR2 from the germline V gene are SGHAT and FQNNGV. The CDR3 loop spans 14 amino acids. The V gene lost 7 bases and the J gene lost 11 bases, with 23 bases spanning the gap. The CDR3 here is CASTDSDLWVKQYF. Written as DNA, the CDR3 is TGTGCCAGCACCGACTCAGACCTATGGGTGAAGCAGTACTTC.

This clonotype showed up just a few times. J is TRBJ2-5 and V is TRBV5-1; TRBD1 aligns across 9 bases. With V trimmed by 6 bases and J by 4 bases, 10 bases remained unmatched. The CDR3 has 15 amino acids. CDR1 and CDR2 (germline): SGHRS, YFSETQ. The CDR3 loop reads CASTPVTGGRETQYF. CDR3 nucleotides: TGCGCCAGCACTCCCGTTACAGGGGGCAGAGAGACCCAGTACTTC.

Worth noting for this clonotype: Its ends do not fully match the called genes, so a read error is possible. The chain joins TRBV7-2 to TRBJ2-7; 8 positions agree with TRBD2. The germline CDR1 and CDR2 sequences are SGHTA and FQGNSA. CDR3 length equals 15 residues. CDR3 protein: CAGSYLAGSTYEQYF. The CDR3 DNA reads as TGTGCCGGCAGCTACCTAGCGGGTTCCACCTACGAGCAGTACTTC.

There are a few counts of this clonotype. The V gene is TRBV9, the J gene TRBJ2-1; the match to TRBD1 covers 7 bases. The CDR3 totals 16 residues. V lost 0 bases, J lost 9 bases, and 12 bases stayed unmatched. Germline assignment: CDR1 SGDLS and CDR2 YYNGEE. The CDR3 sequence is CASSVADRGHRGEQFF. The CDR3 region has the DNA TGTGCCAGCAGCGTAGCGGATAGGGGGCATCGGGGTGAGCAGTTCTTC.